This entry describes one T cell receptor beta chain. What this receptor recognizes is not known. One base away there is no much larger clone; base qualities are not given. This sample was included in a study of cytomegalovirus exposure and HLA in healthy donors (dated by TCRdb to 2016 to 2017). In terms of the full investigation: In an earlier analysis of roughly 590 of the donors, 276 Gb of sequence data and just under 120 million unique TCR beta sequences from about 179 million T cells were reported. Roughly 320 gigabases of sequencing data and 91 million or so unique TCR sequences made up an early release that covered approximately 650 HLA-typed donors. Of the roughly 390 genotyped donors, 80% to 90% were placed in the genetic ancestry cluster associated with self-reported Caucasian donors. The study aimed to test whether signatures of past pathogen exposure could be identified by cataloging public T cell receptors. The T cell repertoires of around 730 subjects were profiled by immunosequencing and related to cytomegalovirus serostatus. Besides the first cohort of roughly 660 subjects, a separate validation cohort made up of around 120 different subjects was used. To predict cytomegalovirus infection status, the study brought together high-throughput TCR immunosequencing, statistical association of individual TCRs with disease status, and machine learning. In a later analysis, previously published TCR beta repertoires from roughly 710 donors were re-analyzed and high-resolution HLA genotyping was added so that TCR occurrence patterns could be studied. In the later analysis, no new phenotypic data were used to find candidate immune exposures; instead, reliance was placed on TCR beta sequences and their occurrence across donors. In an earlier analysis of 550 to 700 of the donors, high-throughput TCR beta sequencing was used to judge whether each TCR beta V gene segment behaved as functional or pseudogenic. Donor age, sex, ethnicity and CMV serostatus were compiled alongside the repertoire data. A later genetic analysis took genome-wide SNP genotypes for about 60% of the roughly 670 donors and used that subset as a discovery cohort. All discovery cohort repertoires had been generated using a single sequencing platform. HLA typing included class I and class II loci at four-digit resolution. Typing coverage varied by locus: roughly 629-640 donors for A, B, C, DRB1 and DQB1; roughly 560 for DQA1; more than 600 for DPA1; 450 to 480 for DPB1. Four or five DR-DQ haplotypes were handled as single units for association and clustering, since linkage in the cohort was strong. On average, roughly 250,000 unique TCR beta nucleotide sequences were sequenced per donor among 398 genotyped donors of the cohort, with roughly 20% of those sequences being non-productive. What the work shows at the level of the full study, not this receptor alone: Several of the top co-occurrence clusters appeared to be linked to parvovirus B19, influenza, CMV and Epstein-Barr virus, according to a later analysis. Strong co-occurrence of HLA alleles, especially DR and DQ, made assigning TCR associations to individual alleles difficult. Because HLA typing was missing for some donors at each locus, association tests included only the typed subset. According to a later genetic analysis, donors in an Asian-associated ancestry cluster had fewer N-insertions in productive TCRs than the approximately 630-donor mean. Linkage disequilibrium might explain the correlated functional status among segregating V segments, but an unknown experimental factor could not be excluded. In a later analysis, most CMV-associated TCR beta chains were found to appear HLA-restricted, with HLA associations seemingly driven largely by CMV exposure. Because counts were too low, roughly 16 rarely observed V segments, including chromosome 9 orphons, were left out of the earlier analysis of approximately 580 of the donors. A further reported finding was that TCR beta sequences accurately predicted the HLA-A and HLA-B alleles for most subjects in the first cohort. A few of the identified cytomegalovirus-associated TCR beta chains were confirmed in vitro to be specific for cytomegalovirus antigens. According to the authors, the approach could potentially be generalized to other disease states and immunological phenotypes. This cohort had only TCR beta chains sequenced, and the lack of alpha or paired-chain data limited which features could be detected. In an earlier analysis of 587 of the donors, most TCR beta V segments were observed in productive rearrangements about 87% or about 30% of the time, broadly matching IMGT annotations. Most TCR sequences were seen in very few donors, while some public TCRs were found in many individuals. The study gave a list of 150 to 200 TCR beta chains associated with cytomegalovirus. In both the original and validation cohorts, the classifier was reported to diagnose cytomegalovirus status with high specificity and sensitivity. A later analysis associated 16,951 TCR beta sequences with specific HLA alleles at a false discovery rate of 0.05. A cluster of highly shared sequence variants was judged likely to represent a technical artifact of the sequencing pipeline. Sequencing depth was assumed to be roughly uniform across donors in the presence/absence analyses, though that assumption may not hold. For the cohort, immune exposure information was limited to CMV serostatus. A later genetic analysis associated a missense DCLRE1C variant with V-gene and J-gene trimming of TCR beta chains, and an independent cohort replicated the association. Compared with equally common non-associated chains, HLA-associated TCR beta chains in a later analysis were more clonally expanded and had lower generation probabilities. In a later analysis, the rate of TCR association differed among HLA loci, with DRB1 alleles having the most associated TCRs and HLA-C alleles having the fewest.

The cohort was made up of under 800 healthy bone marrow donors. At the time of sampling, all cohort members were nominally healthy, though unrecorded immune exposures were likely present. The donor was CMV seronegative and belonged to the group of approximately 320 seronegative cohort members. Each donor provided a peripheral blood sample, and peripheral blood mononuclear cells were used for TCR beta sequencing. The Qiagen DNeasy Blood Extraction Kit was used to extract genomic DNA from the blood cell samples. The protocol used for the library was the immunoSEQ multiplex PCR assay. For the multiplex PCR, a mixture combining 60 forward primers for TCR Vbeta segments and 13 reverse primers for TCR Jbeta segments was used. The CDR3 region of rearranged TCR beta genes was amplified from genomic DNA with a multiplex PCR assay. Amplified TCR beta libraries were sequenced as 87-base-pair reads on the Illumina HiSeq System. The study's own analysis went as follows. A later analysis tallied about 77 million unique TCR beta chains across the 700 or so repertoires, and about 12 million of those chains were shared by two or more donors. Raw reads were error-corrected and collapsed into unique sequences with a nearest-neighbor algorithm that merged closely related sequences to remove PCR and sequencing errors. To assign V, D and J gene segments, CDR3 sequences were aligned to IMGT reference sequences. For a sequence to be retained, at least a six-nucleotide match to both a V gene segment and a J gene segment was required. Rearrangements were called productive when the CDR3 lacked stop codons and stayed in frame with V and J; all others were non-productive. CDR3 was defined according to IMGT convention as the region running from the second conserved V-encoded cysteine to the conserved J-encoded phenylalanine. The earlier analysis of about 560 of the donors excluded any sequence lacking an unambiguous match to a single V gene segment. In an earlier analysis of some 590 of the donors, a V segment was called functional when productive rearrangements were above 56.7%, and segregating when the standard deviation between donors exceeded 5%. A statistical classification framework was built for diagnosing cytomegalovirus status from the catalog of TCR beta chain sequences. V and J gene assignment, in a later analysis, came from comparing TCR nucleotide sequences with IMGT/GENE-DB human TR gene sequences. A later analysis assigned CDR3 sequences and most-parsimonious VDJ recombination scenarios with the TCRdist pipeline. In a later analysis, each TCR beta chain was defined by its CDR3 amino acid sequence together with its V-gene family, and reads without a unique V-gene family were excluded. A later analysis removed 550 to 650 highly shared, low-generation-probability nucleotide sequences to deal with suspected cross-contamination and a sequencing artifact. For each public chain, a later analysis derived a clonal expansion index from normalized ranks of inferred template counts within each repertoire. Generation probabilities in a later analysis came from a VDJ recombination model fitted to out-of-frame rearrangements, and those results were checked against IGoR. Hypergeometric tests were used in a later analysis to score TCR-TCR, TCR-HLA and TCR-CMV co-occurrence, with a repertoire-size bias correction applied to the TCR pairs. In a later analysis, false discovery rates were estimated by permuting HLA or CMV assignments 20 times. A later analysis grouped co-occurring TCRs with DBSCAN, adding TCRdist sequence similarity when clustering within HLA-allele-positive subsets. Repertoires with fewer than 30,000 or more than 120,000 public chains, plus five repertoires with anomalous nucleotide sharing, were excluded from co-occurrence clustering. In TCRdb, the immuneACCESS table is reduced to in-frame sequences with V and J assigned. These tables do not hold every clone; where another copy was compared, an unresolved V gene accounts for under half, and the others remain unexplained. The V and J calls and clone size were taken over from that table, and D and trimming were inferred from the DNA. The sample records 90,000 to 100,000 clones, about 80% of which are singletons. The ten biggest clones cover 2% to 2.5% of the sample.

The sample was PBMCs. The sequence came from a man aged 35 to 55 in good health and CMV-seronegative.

The nucleotides are TGTGCCAGCAGCTTAGGACTAGCGGGGACCCGCACAGATACGCAGTATTTT. It translates to CASSLGLAGTRTDTQYF. Recombination linked TRBV7-9 to TRBJ2-3, with 11 central nucleotides matching TRBD2. Compared with germline, V lacks 1 base and J lacks 1 base; bases without a gene match: 4. The CDR3 contains 17 residues, cysteine and phenylalanine counted. The entry retains the CDR3 DNA only, 51 bases that are in frame from base 1. In the germline V gene (reference sequence), CDR1 corresponds to SEHNR and CDR2 to FQNEAQ.